The T cell receptor beta chain described here comes from a study of blood T cell repertoires in COVID-19. Looking at the study overall: Sites across the United States, Italy and Spain contributed samples from acute and convalescent COVID-19. T cells, B-cell-depleted T cells, or PBMCs supplied cDNA or gDNA.

This CDR3 is built from 19 residues. The trim removed 1 base at V and 5 bases at J, leaving 14 bases unmatched. CDR1 LNHNV and CDR2 YYDKDF come from the germline V gene (reference sequence). Source study methods: Scientists estimated how many nucleated cells there were by amplifying reference gene primers. TCRdb's table, derived via immunoSEQ multiplex PCR, lists solely in-frame clones and lacks some. V, J and clone size are those of that table, while D and trimming were read from the DNA. The sample carries 55,000 to 75,000 clones, around 92% recorded once. The clonotype was recovered from a man between 60 and 70 years old with acute or convalescent COVID-19. This sequence joins TRBV15 and TRBJ1-1; TRBD1 aligns across 12 bases. Sequencing was done on a sample of peripheral blood. CDR3 residues: CATSRALLGDRGRVTEAFF. CDR3 DNA: TGTGCCACCAGCAGAGCCCTTTTAGGGGACAGGGGGCGTGTGACTGAAGCTTTCTTT. The full variable domain, completed using reference TRBV15 and TRBJ1-1, is DAMVIQNPRYQVTQFGKPVTLSCSQTLNHNVMYWYQQKSSQAPKLLFHYYDKDFNNEADTPDNFQSRRPNTSFCFLDIRSPGLGDTAMYLCATSRALLGDRGRVTEAFFGQGTRLTVV.